What follows are 31 T cell receptor beta chains derived from one specimen sequenced in a study of cytomegalovirus exposure and HLA in healthy donors. The study ran its PCR with 60 Vbeta and 13 Jbeta primers. The protocol was immunoSEQ multiplex PCR, while the TCRdb copy is restricted to in-frame clones and leaves out a portion. The sample carries 130,000 to 150,000 clones, about 73% recorded once. Sequenced: PBMCs. Every receptor here comes from a middle-aged man in good health and CMV-seropositive.

This chain joins TRBV28 and TRBJ1-2; maybe TRBD1 (6 bases). The CDR3 is 17 amino acids. Germline loops: CDR1 MDHEN, CDR2 SYDVKM. The V end lost 3 bases, the J end lost 0 bases, and 17 bases lay between the germline ends. DNA for the CDR3: TGTGCCAGCAGTTTCGGACGAACAGGGTGGGCTAACTATGGCTACACCTTC. This codes for CASSFGRTGWANYGYTF.

The V gene is TRBV14, the J gene TRBJ2-1; 9 positions match TRBD2. The CDR3 runs to 17 residues. CDR1 is SGHDN and CDR2 is FVKESK in the germline V gene. V lost 1 base to trimming and J lost 10 bases; unmatched junction nucleotides: 14. CDR3 residues: CASSQAGAIAGELEQFF. The CDR3 DNA reads as TGTGCCAGCAGCCAAGCTGGAGCGATAGCGGGAGAATTAGAGCAGTTCTTC.

V and J are TRBV7-8 and TRBJ2-2; possibly TRBD2 for D (6 bases). Trimming cost V 1 base and J 6 bases, with 30 bases left between them. CDR1 and CDR2 from the germline V gene are SGHVS and FQNEAQ. The CDR3 covers 21 residues. The CDR3 spells CASSLEVGRTGTPRSSGELFF. The CDR3 region has the DNA TGTGCCAGCAGCTTAGAGGTAGGGCGGACCGGGACTCCGCGCTCTTCCGGGGAGCTGTTTTTT.

The chain has TRBV27 and TRBJ2-3; 12 nucleotides match TRBD2. Germline assignment: CDR1 MNHEY and CDR2 SMNVEV (reference sequence). The CDR3 is 18 residues long. The V segment lost 4 bases and the J segment 0 bases; nucleotides outside the gene matches: 8. The CDR3 DNA is TGTGCCAGCAGTTCCAGGAGGACTAGCGGGACTAGCACAGATACGCAGTATTTT. Its protein product is CASSSRRTSGTSTDTQYF.

The chain is built from TRBV27 and TRBJ1-4; TRBD1 matches at 7 bases. The germline V gene encodes CDR1 MNHEY and CDR2 SMNVEV (reference sequence). The V segment lost 5 bases and the J segment 8 bases; nucleotides outside the gene matches: 2. This CDR3 region has 12 residues. CDR3 amino acids: CASSPRGEKLFF. For the CDR3, the DNA is TGTGCCAGCAGTCCCAGGGGGGAAAAACTGTTTTTT.

The rearrangement uses TRBV29-1 and TRBJ2-7, with 8 bases aligning to TRBD1. J lost 6 bases, V lost 4 bases, and 8 bases had no gene match. Looked up from germline, CDR1 is SQVTM and CDR2 is ANQGSEA. This CDR3 is 13 amino acids long. This chain's CDR3 is CSVGQQGGSEQYF. The CDR3 DNA reads as TGCAGCGTTGGTCAACAGGGGGGTAGCGAGCAGTACTTC.

A few counts support this clone. CDR3 residues: CASSPPGQGPSYEQYF. In DNA, the CDR3 is TGTGCCAGCAGTCCCCCGGGACAGGGTCCCTCCTACGAGCAGTACTTC. The V call is TRBV28, the J call TRBJ2-7, with TRBD1 identical over 9 bases. V shed 5 bases, J shed 0 bases, and the junction held 8 bases outside the gene matches. The CDR3 extends over 16 amino acids. CDR1 MDHEN and CDR2 SYDVKM come from the germline V gene.

V and J are TRBV6-6 and TRBJ2-7; 12 nucleotides agree with TRBD1. The trim removed 5 bases at V and 7 bases at J, leaving 9 bases unmatched. CDR3 length: 15 amino acids. From germline, CDR1 is MNHNY and CDR2 SVGAGI (reference sequence). In DNA form, the CDR3 reads TGTGCCAGCAGTCTTCCGGGACAGGGGGCGCGGGAGCAGTACTTC. Translating gives CASSLPGQGAREQYF.

CDR3 coding DNA: TGTGCCAGCAGTTGGAGGGTCACTGAAGCTTTCTTT. Amino acid sequence: CASSWRVTEAFF. V and J are TRBV28 and TRBJ1-1; no firm D call. Germline V gene sequence: CDR1 MDHEN, CDR2 SYDVKM. V lost 4 bases, J lost 4 bases, and 7 bases lay in between. The CDR3 covers 12 residues.

The J gene is TRBJ1-1, the V gene TRBV6-6, with D maybe TRBD1 (5 bases). The CDR3 totals 16 residues. The germline V gene has CDR1 MNHNY and CDR2 SVGAGI (reference sequence). Trimming cost V 2 bases and J 4 bases, with 17 bases left between them. CDR3 nucleotides: TGTGCCAGCAGTTACGCCACCAGGCGGGGGGGCACTGAAGCTTTCTTT. This codes for CASSYATRRGGTEAFF.

CDR3 amino acids: CAWSVRRTPPQGYGYTF. The CDR3 region has the DNA TGTGCCTGGAGTGTACGTCGAACCCCCCCCCAGGGCTATGGCTACACCTTC. V usage is TRBV30 and J usage is TRBJ1-2, with D possibly TRBD1 on 5 matching bases. The CDR3 totals 17 residues. CDR1 and CDR2 (germline): GTSNPN, SVGIG (reference sequence). V was cut by 0 bases and J by 4 bases, with 21 bases left in between.

The chain employs TRBV28 and TRBJ2-3, with D possibly matching TRBD2 (5 bases). The germline V and J ends were trimmed by 6 bases and 2 bases, with 24 bases remaining between them. The CDR3 covers 18 residues. In germline, CDR1 is MDHEN, CDR2 SYDVKM. CDR3 sequence: CASSTIGGLRHATDTQYF. The CDR3 DNA reads TGTGCCAGCAGCACAATAGGTGGACTTCGCCACGCCACAGATACGCAGTATTTT.

This chain joins TRBV30 and TRBJ1-2, with TRBD1 matching 8 bases. The germline V gene encodes CDR1 GTSNPN and CDR2 SVGIG (reference sequence). Losses at the gene ends were 0 bases for V and 8 bases for J; bases not matched to a gene: 8. The CDR3 spans 14 residues. CDR3 nucleotides: TGTGCCTGGAGTGTACACGGACAGGGTACGGGCTACACCTTC. Translating it yields CAWSVHGQGTGYTF.

This clone was observed once. J is TRBJ2-2 and V is TRBV9; 9 nucleotides align to TRBD1. Germline CDR1 SGDLS, CDR2 YYNGEE. This CDR3 comprises 17 residues. Trimming cost V 3 bases and J 0 bases; bases outside gene matches: 6. CDR3 sequence reads: CASSAQRQGANTGELFF. CDR3 in DNA: TGTGCCAGCAGCGCGCAAAGACAGGGGGCGAACACCGGGGAGCTGTTTTTT.

The rearrangement joins TRBV30 to TRBJ2-7; 7 nucleotides line up with TRBD1. The CDR3 extends over 16 amino acids. The junction had 9 bases not matched to a gene; V was cut back by 1 base and J by 0 bases. The germline CDR1 and CDR2 sequences are GTSNPN and SVGIG (reference sequence). CDR3 loop: CAWSDYRGEFSYEQYF. CDR3 DNA: TGTGCCTGGAGTGACTACAGGGGCGAATTCTCCTACGAGCAGTACTTC. Full variable domain (missing parts from reference TRBV30 and TRBJ2-7): SQTIHQWPATLVQPVGSPLSLECTVEGTSNPNLYWYRQAAGRGLQLLFYSVGIGQISSEVPQNLSASRPQDRQFILSSKKLLLSDSGFYLCAWSDYRGEFSYEQYFGPGTRLTVT.

This rearrangement joins TRBV5-6 to TRBJ2-7; the D is unclear. Trimming removed 0 bases from V and 0 bases from J, with 7 bases in between. Germline CDR1 and CDR2: SGHDT and YYEEEE. The CDR3 extends over 14 amino acids. The CDR3 loop reads CASSLGADSYEQYF. For the CDR3, the DNA is TGTGCCAGCAGCTTGGGGGCAGACTCCTACGAGCAGTACTTC.

The V call is TRBV29-1, the J call TRBJ2-7, with D tentatively TRBD2 (6 bases). V shed 7 bases and J shed 3 bases, with 22 bases lying between them. The CDR3 runs 15 residues. CDR1 is SQVTM and CDR2 is ANQGSEA in the germline V gene. The CDR3 loop is CSAATSRGTLYEQYF. The DNA for the CDR3 is TGCAGCGCCGCCACTAGCCGGGGTACTCTCTACGAGCAGTACTTC.

This clone has only a few counts. V and J are TRBV6-1 and TRBJ1-1; tentatively, D is TRBD1 (5 bases). Germline CDR1 and CDR2: MNHNS and SASEGT. Trimming pared 5 bases from V and 5 bases from J, leaving 12 bases between. This CDR3 contains 13 residues. The CDR3 DNA reads as TGTGCCAGCAGTTCCAGGGAGGGAACTGAAGCTTTCTTT. The encoded protein is CASSSREGTEAFF.

This chain links TRBV6-5 with TRBJ2-7, with a weak D call TRBD2 (5 bases). The CDR3 totals 14 residues. Germline V gene lookup returns CDR1 MNHEY and CDR2 SVGAGI. V lost 4 bases to trimming and J lost 3 bases, with 13 bases between them. Written as DNA, the CDR3 is TGTGCCAGCAGTTCCCGGACTCATTTCTACGAGCAGTACTTC. This encodes CASSSRTHFYEQYF.

The CDR3 DNA reads TGTGCCAGCAGTCGGGACAGGGTGGAGACCCAGTACTTC. Protein: CASSRDRVETQYF. The gene calls are TRBV28 and TRBJ2-5, with 9 bases that match TRBD1. From germline, CDR1 is MDHEN and CDR2 SYDVKM. After removal of 5 bases from V and 5 bases from J, the junction contained 3 bases not matched to a gene. The length of the CDR3 is 13 residues.

The chain couples TRBV25-1 to TRBJ2-5, with a weak D call TRBD1 (6 bases). V was cut by 3 bases and J by 6 bases, with 17 bases left in between. CDR3 length: 15 residues. In germline, CDR1 is MGHDK, CDR2 SYGVNS. The CDR3 protein is CASSDSGLGAKTQYF. The DNA for the CDR3 is TGTGCCAGCAGTGACTCAGGTCTGGGGGCGAAGACCCAGTACTTC.

This clone was detected once. The chain joins TRBV6-5 to TRBJ2-5; possibly TRBD2 for D (5 bases). The tail of the sequence fits TRBJ2-7 better, so the J call may be wrong. The CDR3 loop spans 16 amino acids. Germline V CDR1 and CDR2: MNHEY, SVGAGI. Written as DNA, the CDR3 is TGTGCCAGCAGTTACTCGGCCCGGGGTGGGCGTTACGAGCAGTACTTC. Its translation: CASSYSARGGRYEQYF.

This clone was recorded a few times. The chain combines TRBV5-1 with TRBJ2-2; 8 nucleotides match TRBD1. CDR1 and CDR2 (germline): SGHRS, YFSETQ. The trim removed 5 bases at V and 0 bases at J, leaving 3 bases unmatched. The CDR3 is 15 amino acids. For the CDR3, the DNA is TGCGCCAGCAGAGGACAGGGCGCGAACACCGGGGAGCTGTTTTTT. It encodes CASRGQGANTGELFF.

The chain recombines TRBV28 with TRBJ2-2; no reliable D call. Germline V CDR1 and CDR2: MDHEN, SYDVKM. Trimming stripped 7 bases from V and 5 bases from J, with 5 bases between. This CDR3 has 11 residues. CDR3 in DNA: TGTGCCAGCAAGGAGACCGGGGAGCTGTTTTTT. It is translated as CASKETGELFF.

This rearrangement joins TRBV6-1 to TRBJ1-1, with a weak D call TRBD1 (5 bases). The germline V and J ends were trimmed by 0 bases and 6 bases, with 17 bases remaining between them. Germline V gene lookup returns CDR1 MNHNS and CDR2 SASEGT. CDR3 length: 16 amino acids. The CDR3 protein is CASSEALVTDLPEAFF. In DNA, the CDR3 is TGTGCCAGCAGTGAAGCGCTTGTGACAGACTTACCTGAAGCTTTCTTT.

The chain joins TRBV7-9 to TRBJ2-2; 7 positions agree with TRBD1. The J segment lost 1 base and the V segment lost 7 bases, leaving 6 bases of the junction unmatched. The CDR3 is 15 amino acids. CDR1 and CDR2 from the germline V gene are SEHNR and FQNEAQ (reference sequence). The CDR3 is CASTTGVVNTGELFF. CDR3 DNA: TGTGCCAGCACCACAGGGGTTGTGAACACCGGGGAGCTGTTTTTT.

This rearrangement joins TRBV25-1 to TRBJ2-3; 7 positions match TRBD2. V gave up 2 bases and J gave up 7 bases; unmatched junction bases: 9. Germline assignment: CDR1 MGHDK and CDR2 SYGVNS. The CDR3 runs 15 residues. The CDR3 spells CASSEVSGISNTQYF. In nucleotides, the CDR3 is TGTGCCAGCAGTGAAGTAAGCGGGATTTCTAATACGCAGTATTTT. Full variable domain (remainder filled in from reference TRBV25-1 and TRBJ2-3): EADIYQTPRYLVIGTGKKITLECSQTMGHDKMYWYQQDPGMELHLIHYSYGVNSTEKGDLSSESTVSRIRTEHFPLTLESARPSHTSQYLCASSEVSGISNTQYFGPGTRLTVL.

V and J are TRBV5-1 and TRBJ2-2; D remains unclear. The CDR3 loop spans 15 amino acids. V lost 0 bases to trimming and J lost 1 base, with 7 bases between them. Germline CDR1 reads SGHRS; CDR2 reads YFSETQ. CDR3 DNA sequence: TGCGCCAGCAGCTTGGAATCGGGGAACACCGGGGAGCTGTTTTTT. Protein sequence: CASSLESGNTGELFF.

This chain links TRBV30 with TRBJ2-1; possibly TRBD1 for D (5 bases). In germline, CDR1 is GTSNPN, CDR2 SVGIG (reference sequence). V was trimmed by 1 base and J by 8 bases, leaving 12 bases between them. The CDR3 has 13 residues. The CDR3 region has the DNA TGTGCCTGGAGTGCGGACATTTTTCATGAGCAGTTCTTC. Encoded protein: CAWSADIFHEQFF.

The gene calls are TRBV7-8 and TRBJ2-2; TRBD2 matches 11 bases. Germline CDR1 SGHVS, CDR2 FQNEAQ. The CDR3 loop spans 17 amino acids. With 1 base clipped from V and 4 bases from J, the junction kept 5 bases outside the gene matches. The CDR3 region has the DNA TGTGCCAGCAGCTTAGTAGCGGGAGGGCCCAGCACCGGGGAGCTGTTTTTT. The encoded protein is CASSLVAGGPSTGELFF.

This clone has a handful of counts. The chain carries TRBV30 and TRBJ2-7, with D possibly being TRBD2 (5 bases). The CDR3 spans 14 residues. Trimming took 2 bases from V and 2 from J, leaving 13 bases between them. The germline V gene has CDR1 GTSNPN and CDR2 SVGIG (reference sequence). The CDR3 here is CAWSLLTTPYEQYF. CDR3 nucleotides: TGTGCCTGGAGTCTATTGACTACTCCCTACGAGCAGTACTTC.